A selection of T cell receptor beta chains follows, all from one sample in a study of breast tumors, draining lymph nodes, adjacent tissues. In TCRdb, the multiplex PCR reads were re-called with MiXCR into one record per CDR3 protein. The table has about 180,000 distinct CDR3 sequences, 33% seen once. Sequenced input: axillary lymph node tissue. The receptors stem from a female donor with breast cancer. Some clones in this sample may be carry-over from other donors' samples. CDR3s include the opening cysteine and the closing phenylalanine or tryptophan. Each record gives: J gene, clone size, D gene, V gene, CDR3 protein, CDR3 DNA. A D gene is named only where the DNA matches it firmly. A clone size is listed for some rows: how often the clone was seen (once, few, many), or a class if it is expanded.

j_call: TRBJ1-2; clone_size: many; d_call: NA; v_call: TRBV2; cdr3_aa: CASSRQDGGYTF; cdr3_nt: TGTGCCAGCAGTCGACAGGACGGGGGCTACACCTTC
j_call: TRBJ2-7; clone_size: NA; d_call: NA; v_call: TRBV27; cdr3_aa: CASSFLGVFSYEQYF; cdr3_nt: TGTGCCAGCAGTTTCCTGGGAGTGTTCTCCTACGAGCAGTACTTC
j_call: TRBJ1-2; clone_size: many; d_call: NA; v_call: TRBV5-6; cdr3_aa: CASSMDRRHLTNYGYTF; cdr3_nt: TGTGCCAGCAGCATGGACCGTAGGCACCTAACTAACTATGGCTACACCTTC
j_call: TRBJ1-2; clone_size: many; d_call: NA; v_call: TRBV5-5; cdr3_aa: CASSLSPGTGIDYGYTF; cdr3_nt: TGTGCCAGCAGCTTAAGTCCAGGGACGGGGATTGACTATGGCTACACCTTC
j_call: TRBJ1-2; clone_size: many; d_call: NA; v_call: TRBV7-9; cdr3_aa: CASSSSTGLYGYTF; cdr3_nt: TGTGCCAGCAGCTCCAGTACAGGCCTCTATGGCTACACCTTC
j_call: TRBJ1-2; clone_size: NA; d_call: NA; v_call: TRBV5-4; cdr3_aa: CASGLDPYGYTF; cdr3_nt: TGTGCCAGCGGCTTGGACCCCTATGGCTACACCTTC
j_call: TRBJ2-7; clone_size: many; d_call: NA; v_call: TRBV20-1; cdr3_aa: CSARDGYLQYF; cdr3_nt: TGCAGTGCTAGGGACGGGTATCTACAGTACTTC
j_call: TRBJ2-6; clone_size: many; d_call: NA; v_call: TRBV19; cdr3_aa: CASSIWDSGANVLTF; cdr3_nt: TGTGCCAGTAGTATATGGGACTCTGGGGCCAACGTCCTGACTTTC
j_call: TRBJ2-7; clone_size: many; d_call: NA; v_call: TRBV11-3; cdr3_aa: CASSLPPSEGEQYF; cdr3_nt: TGTGCCAGCAGCTTACCTCCATCCGAAGGTGAGCAGTACTTC
j_call: TRBJ2-2; clone_size: few; d_call: NA; v_call: TRBV6-5; cdr3_aa: CASSHSVGAGELFF; cdr3_nt: TGTGCCAGCAGTCACTCGGTAGGGGCCGGGGAGCTGTTTTTT
j_call: TRBJ2-1; clone_size: many; d_call: NA; v_call: TRBV7-3; cdr3_aa: CASSELDEQFF; cdr3_nt: TGTGCCAGCAGCGAGCTCGATGAGCAGTTCTTC
j_call: TRBJ1-4; clone_size: many; d_call: TRBD1; v_call: TRBV7-9; cdr3_aa: CASSLSQGAQPNEKLFF; cdr3_nt: TGTGCCAGCAGCTTAAGTCAGGGGGCGCAGCCTAATGAAAAACTGTTTTTT
j_call: TRBJ2-7; clone_size: many; d_call: NA; v_call: TRBV5-1; cdr3_aa: CASSRRREGGENEQYF; cdr3_nt: TGCGCCAGCAGCCGTCGGCGAGAGGGGGGCGAAAACGAGCAGTACTTC
j_call: TRBJ1-3; clone_size: NA; d_call: TRBD1; v_call: TRBV12-5; cdr3_aa: CASGTDRVGYGYTIYF; cdr3_nt: TGTGCTAGTGGTACCGACAGGGTAGGATATGGCTACACCATATATTTT
j_call: TRBJ2-7; clone_size: NA; d_call: NA; v_call: TRBV6-5; cdr3_aa: CASSTSGVGGPLEQYF; cdr3_nt: TGTGCCAGCAGTACCTCGGGGGTGGGGGGACCACTCGAGCAGTACTTC
j_call: TRBJ1-3; clone_size: NA; d_call: NA; v_call: TRBV12-3/TRBV12-4; cdr3_aa: CASSYRSSGNTIYF; cdr3_nt: TGTGCCAGCAGTTACAGGAGCTCTGGAAACACCATATATTTT
j_call: TRBJ2-7; clone_size: many; d_call: NA; v_call: TRBV27; cdr3_aa: CASSLGVGAVEQYF; cdr3_nt: TGTGCCAGCAGCCTCGGAGTGGGGGCTGTCGAGCAGTACTTC
j_call: TRBJ2-7; clone_size: many; d_call: TRBD1; v_call: TRBV7-9; cdr3_aa: CASSPRTGRSYEQYF; cdr3_nt: TGTGCCAGCAGCCCGAGGACAGGCCGCTCCTACGAGCAGTACTTC
j_call: TRBJ2-2; clone_size: NA; d_call: NA; v_call: TRBV6-5; cdr3_aa: CASSPHGGELFF; cdr3_nt: TGTGCCAGCAGTCCCCACGGCGGGGAGCTGTTTTTT
j_call: TRBJ1-5; clone_size: many; d_call: TRBD1; v_call: TRBV6-2/TRBV6-3; cdr3_aa: CASAIQGKGQPQHF; cdr3_nt: TGTGCCAGCGCAATACAGGGGAAAGGCCAGCCCCAGCATTTT
j_call: TRBJ2-1; clone_size: many; d_call: NA; v_call: TRBV12-3/TRBV12-4; cdr3_aa: CASSLAGRTFDEQFF; cdr3_nt: TGTGCCAGCAGTTTGGCAGGGAGAACATTCGATGAGCAGTTCTTC
j_call: TRBJ2-3; clone_size: NA; d_call: TRBD1; v_call: TRBV15; cdr3_aa: CATSRDWSYRGVKDTQYF; cdr3_nt: TGCGCCACCAGCAGAGATTGGAGCTACAGGGGGGTGAAAGATACGCAGTATTTT
j_call: TRBJ2-1; clone_size: many; d_call: NA; v_call: TRBV14; cdr3_aa: CASSHPGPPGNEQFF; cdr3_nt: TGTGCCAGCAGCCACCCGGGACCCCCAGGAAATGAGCAGTTCTTC
j_call: TRBJ1-6; clone_size: many; d_call: TRBD1; v_call: TRBV5-5; cdr3_aa: CASSWGTGQNSPLHF; cdr3_nt: TGTGCCAGCAGCTGGGGGACAGGCCAAAATTCACCCCTCCACTTT
j_call: TRBJ1-2; clone_size: many; d_call: NA; v_call: TRBV19; cdr3_aa: CASSIGGVGGTF; cdr3_nt: TGTGCCAGTAGTATAGGAGGGGTCGGGGGGACCTTC
j_call: TRBJ2-2; clone_size: many; d_call: TRBD2; v_call: TRBV29-1; cdr3_aa: CSAEKAGGPYTGELFF; cdr3_nt: TGCAGCGCAGAAAAAGCGGGAGGGCCTTACACCGGGGAGCTGTTTTTT
j_call: TRBJ1-3; clone_size: many; d_call: NA; v_call: TRBV9; cdr3_aa: CASSSANTIYF; cdr3_nt: TGTGCCAGCAGCTCCGCGAACACCATATATTTT
j_call: TRBJ1-2; clone_size: many; d_call: NA; v_call: TRBV12-5; cdr3_aa: CASGLPPSPGPGNYGYTF; cdr3_nt: TGTGCTAGTGGGTTGCCTCCTTCTCCGGGACCGGGTAACTATGGCTACACCTTC
j_call: TRBJ1-2; clone_size: many; d_call: TRBD1; v_call: TRBV5-1; cdr3_aa: CASSQDRVNYGYTF; cdr3_nt: TGCGCCAGCAGCCAGGACAGGGTTAACTATGGCTACACCTTC
j_call: TRBJ2-2; clone_size: NA; d_call: NA; v_call: TRBV12-3/TRBV12-4; cdr3_aa: CASSGVQGQITGELFF; cdr3_nt: TGTGCCAGCAGTGGGGTACAGGGCCAAATCACGGGGGAGCTGTTTTTT
j_call: TRBJ1-2; clone_size: NA; d_call: TRBD1; v_call: TRBV19; cdr3_aa: CASSRGQGHRGYTF; cdr3_nt: TGTGCCAGTAGTAGGGGACAGGGGCACAGGGGCTACACCTTC
j_call: TRBJ2-7; clone_size: NA; d_call: NA; v_call: TRBV6-1; cdr3_aa: CASGLLELYEQYF; cdr3_nt: TGTGCCAGCGGACTCTTGGAACTCTACGAGCAGTACTTC
j_call: TRBJ1-4; clone_size: many; d_call: NA; v_call: TRBV5-8; cdr3_aa: CASSLGPEATNEKLFF; cdr3_nt: TGTGCCAGCAGCTTGGGCCCCGAAGCAACTAATGAAAAACTGTTTTTT
j_call: TRBJ1-2; clone_size: many; d_call: NA; v_call: TRBV20-1; cdr3_aa: CSAPTGSIYGYTF; cdr3_nt: TGCAGTGCTCCGACAGGTTCAATCTATGGCTACACCTTC
j_call: TRBJ2-2; clone_size: NA; d_call: TRBD2; v_call: TRBV5-5; cdr3_aa: CASGLAVSTGELFF; cdr3_nt: TGTGCCAGCGGCCTAGCGGTTAGCACCGGGGAGCTGTTTTTT
j_call: TRBJ1-2; clone_size: many; d_call: NA; v_call: TRBV6-5; cdr3_aa: CASSLGGSYGYTF; cdr3_nt: TGTGCCAGCAGCTTAGGAGGGTCCTATGGCTACACCTTC